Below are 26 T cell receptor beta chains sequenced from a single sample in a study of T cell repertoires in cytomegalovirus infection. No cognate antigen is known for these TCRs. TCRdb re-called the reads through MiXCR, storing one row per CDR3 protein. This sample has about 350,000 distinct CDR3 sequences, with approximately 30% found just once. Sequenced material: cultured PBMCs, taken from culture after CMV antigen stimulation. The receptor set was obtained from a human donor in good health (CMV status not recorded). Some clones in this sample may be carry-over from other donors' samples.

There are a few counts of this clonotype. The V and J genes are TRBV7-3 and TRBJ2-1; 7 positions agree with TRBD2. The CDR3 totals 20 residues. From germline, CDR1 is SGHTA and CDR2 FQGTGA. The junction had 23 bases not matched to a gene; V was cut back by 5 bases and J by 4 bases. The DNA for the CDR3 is TGTGCCAGCAGCACATCCTCTCGGGTAGTGGGAGGGAAAAAGTACAATGAGCAGTTCTTC. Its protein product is CASSTSSRVVGGKKYNEQFF. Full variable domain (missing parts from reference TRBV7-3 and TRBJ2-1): GAGVSQTPSNKVTEKGKYVELRCDPISGHTALYWYRQSLGQGPEFLIYFQGTGAADDSGLPNDRFFAVRPEGSVSTLKIQRTERGDSAVYLCASSTSSRVVGGKKYNEQFFGPGTRLTVL.

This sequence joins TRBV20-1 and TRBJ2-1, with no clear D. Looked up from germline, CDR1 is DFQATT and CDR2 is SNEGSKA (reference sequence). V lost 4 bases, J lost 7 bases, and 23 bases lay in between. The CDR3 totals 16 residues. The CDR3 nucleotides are TGCAGTGCTAAGCCCCTTACTATCTCCTTTGGGAATGAGCAGTTCTTC. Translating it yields CSAKPLTISFGNEQFF.

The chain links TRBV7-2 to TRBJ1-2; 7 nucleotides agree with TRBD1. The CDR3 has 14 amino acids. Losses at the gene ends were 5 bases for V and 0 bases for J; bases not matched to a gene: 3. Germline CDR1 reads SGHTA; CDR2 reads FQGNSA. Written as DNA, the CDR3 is TGTGCCAGCAGCATGACAGGGACTAACTATGGCTACACCTTC. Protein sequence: CASSMTGTNYGYTF.

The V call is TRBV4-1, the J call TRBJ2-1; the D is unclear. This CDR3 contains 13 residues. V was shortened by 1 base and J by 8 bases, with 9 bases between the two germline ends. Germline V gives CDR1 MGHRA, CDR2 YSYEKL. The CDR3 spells CASSQALGYEQFF. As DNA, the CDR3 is TGCGCCAGCAGCCAAGCTCTGGGCTATGAGCAGTTCTTC.

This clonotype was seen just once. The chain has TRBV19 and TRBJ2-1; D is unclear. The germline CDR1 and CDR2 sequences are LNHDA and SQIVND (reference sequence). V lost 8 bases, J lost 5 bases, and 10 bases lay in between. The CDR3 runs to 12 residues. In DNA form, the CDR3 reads TGTGCCAGTTCCCGGACGAACAATGAGCAGTTCTTC. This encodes CASSRTNNEQFF.

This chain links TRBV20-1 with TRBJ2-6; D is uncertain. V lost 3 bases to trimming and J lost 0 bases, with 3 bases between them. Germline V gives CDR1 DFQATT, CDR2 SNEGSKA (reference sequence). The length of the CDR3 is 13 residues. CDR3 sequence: CSARNSGANVLTF. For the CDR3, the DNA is TGCAGTGCTAGGAACTCTGGGGCCAACGTCCTGACTTTC.

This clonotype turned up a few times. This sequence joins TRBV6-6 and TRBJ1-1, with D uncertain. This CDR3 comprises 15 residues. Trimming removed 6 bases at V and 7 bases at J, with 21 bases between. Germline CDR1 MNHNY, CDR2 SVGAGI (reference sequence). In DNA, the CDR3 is TGTGCCAGCAGCCGAACAAAGGGCGGCGAAGGTGAAGCTTTCTTT. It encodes CASSRTKGGEGEAFF.

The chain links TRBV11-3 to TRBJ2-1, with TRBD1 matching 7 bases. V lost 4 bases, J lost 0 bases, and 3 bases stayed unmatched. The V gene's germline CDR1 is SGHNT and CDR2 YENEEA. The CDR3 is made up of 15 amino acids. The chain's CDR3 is CASSSQGSSYNEQFF. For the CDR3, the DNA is TGTGCCAGCAGCTCACAGGGGAGCTCCTACAATGAGCAGTTCTTC.

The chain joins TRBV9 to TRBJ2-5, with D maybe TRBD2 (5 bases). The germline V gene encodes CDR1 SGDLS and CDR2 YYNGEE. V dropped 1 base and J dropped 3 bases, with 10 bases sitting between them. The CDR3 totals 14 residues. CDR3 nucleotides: TGTGCCAGCAGCGTATCGCTAGCAGAAGAGACCCAGTACTTC. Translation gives CASSVSLAEETQYF.

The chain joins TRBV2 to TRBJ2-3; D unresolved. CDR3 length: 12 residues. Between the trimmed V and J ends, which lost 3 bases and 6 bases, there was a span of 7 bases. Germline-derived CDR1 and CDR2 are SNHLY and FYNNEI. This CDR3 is CASSEVIDTQYF. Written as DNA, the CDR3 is TGTGCCAGCAGTGAGGTGATCGATACGCAGTATTTT.

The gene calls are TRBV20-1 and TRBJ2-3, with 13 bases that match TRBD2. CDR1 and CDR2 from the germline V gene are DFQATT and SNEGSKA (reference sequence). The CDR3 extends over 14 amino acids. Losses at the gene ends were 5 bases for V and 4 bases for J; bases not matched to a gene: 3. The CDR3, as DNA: TGCAGTGCTCGAACTAGCGGGAGGGCAGATACGCAGTATTTT. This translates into CSARTSGRADTQYF.

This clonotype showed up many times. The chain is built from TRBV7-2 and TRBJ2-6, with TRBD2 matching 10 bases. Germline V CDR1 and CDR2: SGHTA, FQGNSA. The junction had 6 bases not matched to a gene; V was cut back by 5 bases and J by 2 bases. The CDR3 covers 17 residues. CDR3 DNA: TGTGCCAGCAGCCCCCTAGCGGGAGTTCCTGGGGCCAACGTCCTGACTTTC. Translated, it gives CASSPLAGVPGANVLTF.

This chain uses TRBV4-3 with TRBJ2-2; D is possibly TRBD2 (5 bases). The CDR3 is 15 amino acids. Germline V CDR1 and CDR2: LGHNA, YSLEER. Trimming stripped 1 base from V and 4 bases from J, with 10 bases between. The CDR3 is CASSQGVRGTGELFF. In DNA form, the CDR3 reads TGCGCCAGCAGCCAAGGGGTCCGGGGCACCGGGGAGCTGTTTTTT.

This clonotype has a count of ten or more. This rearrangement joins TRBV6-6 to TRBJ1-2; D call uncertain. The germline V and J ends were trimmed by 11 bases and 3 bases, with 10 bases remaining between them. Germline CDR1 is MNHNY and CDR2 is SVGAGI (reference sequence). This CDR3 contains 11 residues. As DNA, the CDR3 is TGTGCCGCGGACGGGTACTATGGCTACACCTTC. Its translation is CAADGYYGYTF.

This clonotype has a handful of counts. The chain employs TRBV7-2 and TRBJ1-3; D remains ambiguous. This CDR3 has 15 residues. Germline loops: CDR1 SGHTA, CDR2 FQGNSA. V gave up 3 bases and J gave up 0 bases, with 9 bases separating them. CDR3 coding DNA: TGTGCCAGCAGCTTGGCGGGGAGCTCTGGAAACACCATATATTTT. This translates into CASSLAGSSGNTIYF.

The chain's CDR3 is CASSTSGRADNLYNEQFF. For the CDR3, the DNA is TGTGCCAGCAGTACTAGCGGGAGGGCCGATAATTTATACAATGAGCAGTTCTTC. The gene calls are TRBV6-2 or TRBV6-3 and TRBJ2-1; 13 bases are shared with TRBD2. The V and J ends lost 5 bases and 4 bases, in that order; junction bases with no gene match: 11. This CDR3 is built from 18 residues. Looked up from germline, CDR1 is MNHEY and CDR2 is SVGEGT.

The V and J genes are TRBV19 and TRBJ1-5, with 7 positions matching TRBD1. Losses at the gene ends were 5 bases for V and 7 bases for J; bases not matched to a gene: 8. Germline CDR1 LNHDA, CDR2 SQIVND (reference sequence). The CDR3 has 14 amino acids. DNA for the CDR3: TGTGCCAGTAGTCTTAACAGGGGTCAGCAGCCCCAGCATTTT. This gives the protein CASSLNRGQQPQHF. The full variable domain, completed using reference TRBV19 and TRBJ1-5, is DGGITQSPKYLFRKEGQNVTLSCEQNLNHDAMYWYRQDPGQGLRLIYYSQIVNDFQKGDIAEGYSVSREKKESFPLTVTSAQKNPTAFYLCASSLNRGQQPQHFGDGTRLSIL.

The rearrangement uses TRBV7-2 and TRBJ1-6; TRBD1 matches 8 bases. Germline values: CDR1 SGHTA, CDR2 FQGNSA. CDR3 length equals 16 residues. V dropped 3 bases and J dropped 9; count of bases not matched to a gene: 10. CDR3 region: CASSFATGAGPSPLHF. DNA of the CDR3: TGTGCCAGCAGCTTCGCGACAGGGGCTGGTCCTTCACCCCTCCACTTT.

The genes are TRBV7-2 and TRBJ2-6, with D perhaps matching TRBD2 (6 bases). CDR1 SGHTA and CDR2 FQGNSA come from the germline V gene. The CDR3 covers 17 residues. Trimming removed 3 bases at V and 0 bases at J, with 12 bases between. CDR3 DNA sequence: TGTGCCAGCAGCTTGGAGGGACCCTCCTCTGGGGCCAACGTCCTGACTTTC. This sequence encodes CASSLEGPSSGANVLTF.

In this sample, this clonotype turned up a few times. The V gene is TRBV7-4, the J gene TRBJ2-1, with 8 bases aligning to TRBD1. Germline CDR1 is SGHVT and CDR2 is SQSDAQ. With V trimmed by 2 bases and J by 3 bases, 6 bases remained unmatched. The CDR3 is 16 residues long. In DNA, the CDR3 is TGTGCCAGCAGCTTAACCCAGGGGGCCCACTACAATGAGCAGTTCTTC. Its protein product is CASSLTQGAHYNEQFF.

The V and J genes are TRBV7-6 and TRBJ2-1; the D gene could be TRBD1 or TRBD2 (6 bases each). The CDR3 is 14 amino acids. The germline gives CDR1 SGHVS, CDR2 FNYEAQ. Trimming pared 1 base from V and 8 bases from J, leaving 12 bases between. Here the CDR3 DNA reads TGTGCCAGCAGCTTAGTCGAGGAGGGGGATGAGCAGTTCTTC. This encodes CASSLVEEGDEQFF. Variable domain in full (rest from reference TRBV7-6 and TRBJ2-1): GAGVSQSPRYKVTKRGQDVALRCDPISGHVSLYWYRQALGQGPEFLTYFNYEAQQDKSGLPNDRFSAERPEGSISTLTIQRTEQRDSAMYRCASSLVEEGDEQFFGPGTRLTVL.

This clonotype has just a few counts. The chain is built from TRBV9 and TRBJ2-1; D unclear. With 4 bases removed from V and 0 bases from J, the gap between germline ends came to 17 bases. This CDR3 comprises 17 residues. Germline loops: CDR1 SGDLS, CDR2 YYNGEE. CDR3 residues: CASSLMLYADSYNEQFF. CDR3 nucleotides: TGTGCCAGCAGCCTAATGCTTTATGCCGACTCCTACAATGAGCAGTTCTTC.

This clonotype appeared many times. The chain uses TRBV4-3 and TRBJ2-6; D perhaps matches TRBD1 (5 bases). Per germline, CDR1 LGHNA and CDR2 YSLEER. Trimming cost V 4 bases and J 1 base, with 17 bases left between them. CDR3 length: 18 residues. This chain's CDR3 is CASSRGHYSNSGANVLTF. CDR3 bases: TGCGCCAGCAGCCGCGGACATTACTCTAATTCTGGGGCCAACGTCCTGACTTTC.

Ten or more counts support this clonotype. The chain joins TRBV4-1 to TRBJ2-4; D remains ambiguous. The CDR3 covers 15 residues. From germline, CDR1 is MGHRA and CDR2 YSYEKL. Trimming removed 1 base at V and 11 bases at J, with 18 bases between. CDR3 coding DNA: TGCGCCAGCAGCCAAGGGGAATCTCAGTTTCCGCTTCAGTACTTC. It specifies CASSQGESQFPLQYF.

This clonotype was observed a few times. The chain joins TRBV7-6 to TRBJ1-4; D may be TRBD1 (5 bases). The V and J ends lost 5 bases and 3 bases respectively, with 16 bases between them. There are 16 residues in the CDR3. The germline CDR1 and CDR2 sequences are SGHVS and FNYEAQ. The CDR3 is CASSPVVWGANEKLFF. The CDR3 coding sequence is TGTGCCAGCAGCCCTGTGGTGTGGGGGGCTAATGAAAAACTGTTTTTT.

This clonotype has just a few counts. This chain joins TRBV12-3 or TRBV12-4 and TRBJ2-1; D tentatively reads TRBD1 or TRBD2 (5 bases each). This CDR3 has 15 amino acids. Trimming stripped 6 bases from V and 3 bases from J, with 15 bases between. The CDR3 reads CASRAGAGLYNEQFF. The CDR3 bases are TGTGCCAGCAGGGCCGGGGCGGGCCTCTACAATGAGCAGTTCTTC.